A selection of T cell receptor beta chains follows, all from one sample in a study of T-cell reconstitution after alpha-beta-depleted transplantation in children. Each CDR3 protein gets one entry after TCRdb re-called the PCR reads with MiXCR. The sample records a few hundred thousand distinct CDR3 sequences, about 9.4% being singletons. The sample consisted of PBMCs from the stem cell graft donor, taken from the stem cell graft. Receptors were obtained from a human donor who donated a stem cell graft to a child with acute lymphoblastic leukemia. CDR3s include the opening cysteine and the closing phenylalanine or tryptophan. The D gene is left open where the match is weak. Size is omitted from some rows. Given values are once, few, many or a class for expanded clones.

clone_size j_call d_call v_call cdr3_nt cdr3_aa
few TRBJ2-7 TRBD2 TRBV5-1 TGCGCCAGCAGCCCGACCTCTAGCGGGGGATCCTACGAGCAGTACTTC CASSPTSSGGSYEQYF
NA TRBJ2-3 TRBD1 TRBV24-1 TGTGCCACCAGTGACCAGGGACAGGGATTGTTGGGCACAGATACGCAGTATTTT CATSDQGQGLLGTDTQYF
few TRBJ2-7 NA TRBV5-5 TGTGCCAGCAGCATCGACGGGGACTACGAGCAGTACTTC CASSIDGDYEQYF
many TRBJ2-1 TRBD1 TRBV4-1 TGCGCCAGCAGCGGCCGGGACAGGGGGAAAAATGAGCAGTTCTTC CASSGRDRGKNEQFF
many TRBJ1-6 NA TRBV12-3/TRBV12-4 TGTGCCAGCAGATACCCAGACAGACCTCATTCACCCCTCCACTTT CASRYPDRPHSPLHF
NA TRBJ2-7 TRBD1 TRBV6-2/TRBV6-3 TGTGCCACCAGCCGGTACCGGGACAGAGGCTACGAGCAGTACTTC CATSRYRDRGYEQYF
NA TRBJ2-1 TRBD1 TRBV5-1 TGCGCCAGCAGCCGAGAGGGGGCCAGCTCCTACAATGAGCAGTTCTTC CASSREGASSYNEQFF
few TRBJ2-2 TRBD2 TRBV20-1 TGCAGTGCCCCGTTTAGCGGGAGGGATGGCACCGGGGAGCTGTTTTTT CSAPFSGRDGTGELFF
many TRBJ1-4 NA TRBV20-1 TGCAGTGCTAGATCGGGTGAAAAACTGTTTTTT CSARSGEKLFF
few TRBJ2-7 NA TRBV20-1 TGCAGTGTCGGACGTCACGCCACCTCCTACGAGCAGTACTTC CSVGRHATSYEQYF
NA TRBJ2-3 NA TRBV13 TGTGCCAGCAGCTCTGACAAGAGCACAGATACGCAGTATTTT CASSSDKSTDTQYF
NA TRBJ2-2 TRBD2 TRBV5-1 TGCGCCAGCCGGACTAGCGGGAGCGCGGGCACCGGGGAGCTGTTTTTT CASRTSGSAGTGELFF
NA TRBJ2-1 TRBD2 TRBV5-1 TGCGCCAGCAGCTTGGGGGGACTAGCGGTCTACAATGAGCAGTTCTTC CASSLGGLAVYNEQFF
few TRBJ2-2 NA TRBV7-2 TGTGCCAGCAGCTTAGCGCGCCGGGAGCTGTTTTTT CASSLARRELFF
NA TRBJ2-1 TRBD2 TRBV6-2/TRBV6-3 TGTGCCTCCAATGGGCTAGCGGGAGAGGGAAATGAGCAGTTCTTC CASNGLAGEGNEQFF
few TRBJ1-2 NA TRBV5-6 TGTGCCAGCAGCGGCGTTGAATCAGGCTATGGCTACACCTTC CASSGVESGYGYTF
few TRBJ2-7 NA TRBV4-2 TGTGCCAGCAGCCAAGATCGGGGCCTGGCGACCTACGAGCAGTACTTC CASSQDRGLATYEQYF
NA TRBJ2-3 NA TRBV7-2 TGTGCCAGCAGCTTAGTGGGGACCCAGCAAGATACGCAGTATTTT CASSLVGTQQDTQYF
NA TRBJ2-7 TRBD1 TRBV5-1 TGCGCCAGCAGCATGGGGACAGGGGGCCCCTACGAGCAGTACTTC CASSMGTGGPYEQYF
NA TRBJ2-5 NA TRBV7-7 TGTGCTAGCAGCTTGCATCCGGGGTTGCGAGAGACCCAGTACTTC CASSLHPGLRETQYF
few TRBJ2-5 TRBD1 TRBV29-1 TGCAGCGTTGGGGACAGGCGACAAGAGACCCAGTACTTC CSVGDRRQETQYF
few TRBJ1-6 NA TRBV6-2/TRBV6-3 TGTGCCAGCAGTTACTCCCCTTGGGACTCACAGAGCTCCTATAATTCACCCCTCCACTTT CASSYSPWDSQSSYNSPLHF